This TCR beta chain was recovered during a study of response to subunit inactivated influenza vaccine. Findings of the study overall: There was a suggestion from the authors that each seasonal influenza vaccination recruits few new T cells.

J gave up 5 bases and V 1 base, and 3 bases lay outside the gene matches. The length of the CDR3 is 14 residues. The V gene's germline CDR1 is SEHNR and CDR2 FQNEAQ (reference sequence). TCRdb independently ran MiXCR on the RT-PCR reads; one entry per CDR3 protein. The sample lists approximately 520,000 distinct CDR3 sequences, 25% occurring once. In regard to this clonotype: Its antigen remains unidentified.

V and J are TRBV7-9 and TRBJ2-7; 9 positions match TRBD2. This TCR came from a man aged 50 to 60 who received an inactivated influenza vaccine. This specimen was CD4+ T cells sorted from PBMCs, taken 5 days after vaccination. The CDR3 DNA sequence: TGTGCCAGCAGCTTAGGCGGGGGGGCCCACGAGCAGTACTTC. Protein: CASSLGGGAHEQYF.